A single sample is the source of the 25 T cell receptor beta chains below, sequenced in a study of response to subunit inactivated influenza vaccine. TCRdb ran MiXCR on the RT-PCR reads and lists one entry per CDR3 protein. The sample consists of about 520,000 distinct CDR3 sequences, 25% of them appearing once. The sample was CD4+ T cells sorted from PBMCs, taken roughly 5 days after vaccination. Receptor source: a man aged 50 or older who received an inactivated influenza vaccine.

This clonotype was recorded a few times. Being one base from a much bigger clone, this may be a read error. This chain uses TRBV7-2 with TRBJ1-1, with a tentative D call TRBD1 (5 bases). CDR1 SGHTA and CDR2 FQGNSA come from the germline V gene. This CDR3 is 12 amino acids long. The CDR3 DNA reads TGTGCCAGCGCGCCCCGGGGCCCTGAAGTTTTCTTT. Residues: CASAPRGPEVFF.

J is TRBJ1-1 and V is TRBV4-2; a weak D match, TRBD1 (6 bases). This CDR3 spans 15 amino acids. Germline V gene sequence: CDR1 LGHNA, CDR2 YNFKEQ. Trimming stripped 0 bases from V and 4 bases from J, with 12 bases between. DNA of the CDR3: TGTGCCAGCAGCCAAGATTTAACAGGGACCACTGAAGCTTTCTTT. Translated, it gives CASSQDLTGTTEAFF.

This chain joins TRBV7-9 and TRBJ2-3, with D hard to call. V lost 0 bases, J lost 2 bases, and 6 bases lay in between. This CDR3 spans 14 amino acids. From germline, CDR1 is SEHNR and CDR2 FQNEAQ (reference sequence). The CDR3 sequence: CASSLAYTTDTQYF. In DNA form, the CDR3 reads TGTGCCAGCAGCTTAGCGTACACCACAGATACGCAGTATTTT.

The V and J genes are TRBV3-1 and TRBJ2-7; the D is unclear. V was clipped by 4 bases and J by 3 bases, with 13 bases between them. This CDR3 spans 14 amino acids. Germline values: CDR1 LGHDT, CDR2 YNNKEL (reference sequence). The CDR3 spells CASSRGRTIYEQYF. CDR3 sequence (DNA): TGTGCCAGCAGCCGCGGACGGACGATCTACGAGCAGTACTTC.

This clonotype has a handful of counts. CDR3 coding DNA: TGTGCCAGCAGCTCGAGACAGGGAAGGACCGGGGAGCTGTTTTTT. Its protein product is CASSSRQGRTGELFF. The rearrangement uses TRBV11-2 and TRBJ2-2; 7 positions agree with TRBD1. The length of the CDR3 is 15 residues. The germline V gene encodes CDR1 SGHAT and CDR2 FQNNGV. The V gene end was trimmed by 4 bases and the J gene end by 5 bases; junction bases not matched to a gene: 7.

This rearrangement joins TRBV9 to TRBJ2-3, with TRBD2 matching over 8 bases. CDR3 length: 16 residues. The germline V gene encodes CDR1 SGDLS and CDR2 YYNGEE. Trimming took 1 base from V and 6 from J; bases not matched to a gene: 10. This CDR3 is CASSVRAGAVGDTQYF. The CDR3 coding sequence is TGTGCCAGCAGCGTACGAGCGGGGGCGGTCGGGGATACGCAGTATTTT.

This clonotype was counted a few times. This CDR3 reads CSVETGSYNEQFF. Here the CDR3 DNA reads TGCAGCGTTGAAACCGGGTCCTACAATGAGCAGTTCTTC. The chain has TRBV29-1 and TRBJ2-1; D is unclear. Trimming took 2 bases from V and 1 from J, leaving 6 bases between them. The CDR3 extends over 13 amino acids. CDR1 and CDR2 from the germline V gene are SQVTM and ANQGSEA.

The chain joins TRBV12-3 or TRBV12-4 to TRBJ2-7; possible D gene TRBD2, 5 bases. The CDR3 sequence is 13 residues long. V gave up 6 bases and J gave up 5 bases, with 14 bases separating them. The CDR3 sequence: CASSTGIPHEQYF. The CDR3 DNA sequence: TGTGCCAGCAGCACCGGGATTCCGCACGAGCAGTACTTC.

The chain carries TRBV5-1 and TRBJ2-1, with a weak D call TRBD1 (6 bases). Germline CDR1 and CDR2: SGHRS and YFSETQ. Trimming pared 3 bases from V and 7 bases from J, leaving 20 bases between. The CDR3 covers 16 residues. The CDR3 spells CASSSIPSGEWNEQFF. The CDR3 bases are TGCGCCAGCAGCTCGATACCTTCAGGGGAATGGAATGAGCAGTTCTTC.

The V and J genes are TRBV4-2 and TRBJ2-3; TRBD2 matches 7 bases. V lost 0 bases and J lost 3; bases outside the gene matches: 6. The CDR3 covers 16 residues. CDR1 and CDR2 from the germline V gene are LGHNA and YNFKEQ. Here the CDR3 reads CASSQDLREGTDTQYF. In DNA, the CDR3 is TGTGCCAGCAGCCAAGATCTGAGGGAGGGAACAGATACGCAGTATTTT.

This chain links TRBV20-1 with TRBJ2-2, with a tentative D call TRBD2 (6 bases). V was pared by 1 base and J by 3 bases, with 15 bases between. Germline V CDR1 and CDR2: DFQATT, SNEGSKA (reference sequence). The CDR3 loop spans 16 amino acids. The CDR3 loop is CSARGAGWGDTGELFF. Written as DNA, the CDR3 is TGCAGTGCTAGAGGAGCAGGTTGGGGGGACACCGGGGAGCTGTTTTTT.

This clonotype was counted a few times. This sequence joins TRBV29-1 and TRBJ1-1; D is perhaps TRBD1 (5 bases). Between the trimmed V and J ends, which lost 0 bases and 1 base, there was a span of 9 bases. Germline CDR1 is SQVTM and CDR2 is ANQGSEA. The CDR3 sequence is 14 residues long. The CDR3 DNA follows: TGCAGCGTTGAAGATTTTCAGGGGAACACTGAAGCTTTCTTT. It encodes CSVEDFQGNTEAFF.

This chain links TRBV19 with TRBJ1-5, with D possibly matching TRBD1 (6 bases). Trimming removed 3 bases at V and 4 bases at J, with 10 bases between. CDR1 and CDR2 (germline): LNHDA, SQIVND (reference sequence). The CDR3 is 14 amino acids. The CDR3 sequence is CASSIQGINQPQHF. DNA of the CDR3: TGTGCCAGTAGTATTCAGGGGATTAATCAGCCCCAGCATTTT.

This clonotype appeared a few times. The CDR3 reads CASSQDPQGGANVLTF. CDR3 sequence (DNA): TGCGCCAGCAGCCAAGACCCCCAGGGTGGGGCCAACGTCCTGACTTTC. The rearrangement joins TRBV4-3 to TRBJ2-6, with D possibly matching TRBD1 (5 bases). Germline values: CDR1 LGHNA, CDR2 YSLEER. V was pared by 0 bases and J by 3 bases, with 9 bases between. This CDR3 contains 16 residues.

This clonotype has just a few counts. The chain joins TRBV4-3 to TRBJ2-1, with 7 bases lining up with TRBD1. The CDR3 is made up of 15 amino acids. V trimming: 8 bases; J trimming: 5 bases; junction bases outside the gene matches: 12. In germline, CDR1 is LGHNA, CDR2 YSLEER. This CDR3 reads CASGKLGQGDNEQFF. CDR3 nucleotides: TGCGCCAGCGGTAAACTCGGGCAGGGGGACAATGAGCAGTTCTTC.

Remarks on this clonotype: At one boundary the junction diverges from the germline segment, which might be a read error. V and J are TRBV20-1 and TRBJ1-4; weak D call: TRBD1 (5 bases). Per the germline V gene, CDR1 is DFQATT and CDR2 is SNEGSKA (reference sequence). This CDR3 has 11 residues. The CDR3 nucleotides read TGCAGTGCCACCCCGGGACTCCGAGGGTATTTT. Its protein product is CSATPGLRGYF.

This chain joins TRBV10-3 and TRBJ2-1; 13 bases map to TRBD2. The CDR3 consists of 15 residues. V lost 2 bases, J lost 10 bases, and 5 bases stayed unmatched. Germline V gene lookup returns CDR1 ENHRY and CDR2 SYGVKD. The CDR3 here is CAISEGLAGVWEQFF. CDR3 bases: TGTGCCATCAGTGAGGGACTAGCGGGAGTATGGGAGCAGTTCTTC.

The chain carries TRBV20-1 and TRBJ2-1; 10 nucleotides line up with TRBD2. The germline CDR1 and CDR2 sequences are DFQATT and SNEGSKA (reference sequence). The V and J ends lost 2 bases and 5 bases, in that order; junction bases with no gene match: 9. The CDR3 runs to 16 residues. The CDR3 spells CSARNPSGSLHNEQFF. DNA for the CDR3: TGCAGTGCTAGAAATCCTAGCGGGAGTCTCCACAATGAGCAGTTCTTC.

V is TRBV30 and J is TRBJ2-5; D is perhaps TRBD1 or TRBD2 (5 bases each). The CDR3 totals 15 residues. Germline CDR1 reads GTSNPN; CDR2 reads SVGIG (reference sequence). Trimming removed 2 bases from V and 1 base from J, with 14 bases in between. CDR3 nucleotide sequence: TGTGCCTGGAGTTCGTGGGACCGGATCCAAGAGACCCAGTACTTC. Translated: CAWSSWDRIQETQYF.

The V and J genes are TRBV20-1 and TRBJ2-5; TRBD1 matches 10 bases. Germline V gene data show CDR1 as DFQATT and CDR2 as SNEGSKA (reference sequence). The CDR3 is made up of 16 amino acids. The V segment lost 8 bases and the J segment 4 bases; nucleotides outside the gene matches: 16. DNA for the CDR3: TGCAGTACGCAAATTCCGGGACAGGGGAAGCGAGAGACCCAGTACTTC. As protein: CSTQIPGQGKRETQYF.

This clonotype was seen only a few times. This chain uses TRBV11-2 with TRBJ1-1, with D perhaps matching TRBD1 (5 bases). This CDR3 has 16 residues. In germline, CDR1 is SGHAT, CDR2 FQNNGV. V shed 2 bases and J shed 6 bases, with 19 bases lying between them. The CDR3 DNA follows: TGTGCCAGCAGCTTAAGGGATCCCGGGACGAGGGCTGAAGCTTTCTTT. Translating it yields CASSLRDPGTRAEAFF. The full variable domain, its missing parts supplied by reference TRBV11-2 and TRBJ1-1, is EAGVAQSPRYKIIEKRQSVAFWCNPISGHATLYWYQQILGQGPKLLIQFQNNGVVDDSQLPKDRFSAERLKGVDSTLKIQPAKLEDSAVYLCASSLRDPGTRAEAFFGQGTRLTVV.

This clonotype was seen only a few times. The CDR3 protein is CATSPLGVAVSYEQYF. DNA of the CDR3: TGTGCCACCAGTCCCTTAGGGGTAGCGGTATCCTACGAGCAGTACTTC. J is TRBJ2-7 and V is TRBV15; a weak D match, TRBD2 (6 bases). CDR1 is LNHNV, CDR2 YYDKDF, per germline (reference sequence). The CDR3 contains 16 residues. The ends were cut back, 6 bases at V and 1 base at J, with 19 bases in the middle.

This clonotype was seen a few times. V is TRBV10-3 and J is TRBJ2-3, with D perhaps being TRBD1 or TRBD2 (6 bases each). Germline-derived CDR1 and CDR2 are ENHRY and SYGVKD. The CDR3 totals 16 residues. The V and J ends lost 5 bases and 5 bases respectively, with 20 bases between them. CDR3 residues: CAISLRLAEGGDTQYF. The DNA of the CDR3 is TGTGCCATCAGTCTAAGATTAGCGGAGGGGGGAGATACGCAGTATTTT.

V is TRBV7-2 and J is TRBJ2-3, with 8 bases fitting TRBD2. The CDR3 covers 15 residues. Germline V gene sequence: CDR1 SGHTA, CDR2 FQGNSA. With 5 bases clipped from V and 8 bases from J, the junction kept 12 bases outside the gene matches. DNA for the CDR3: TGTGCCAGCAGCCCCCCCGGGGGGGGGCTGGTTACGCAGTATTTT. Encoded protein: CASSPPGGGLVTQYF. Complete variable domain (other parts from reference TRBV7-2 and TRBJ2-3): GAGVSQSPSNKVTEKGKDVELRCDPISGHTALYWYRQSLGQGLEFLIYFQGNSAPDKSGLPSDRFSAERTGGSVSTLTIQRTQQEDSAVYLCASSPPGGGLVTQYFGPGTRLTVL.

This clonotype has only a few counts. This chain uses TRBV27 with TRBJ2-1; D gene unclear. The V gene's germline CDR1 is MNHEY and CDR2 SMNVEV (reference sequence). This CDR3 comprises 18 residues. Trimming shortened V by 0 bases and J by 0 bases, and 15 bases separated the two germline ends. This chain's CDR3 is CASSLSASSISSYNEQFF. DNA of the CDR3: TGTGCCAGCAGTTTATCGGCTAGTTCAATTTCCTCCTACAATGAGCAGTTCTTC.